This T cell receptor (beta chain) was identified in a study of T cell responses to AZD1222 COVID-19 vaccine. Overall study findings and caveats: The donor group comprised mostly white British people and more females; the analysis possibly underestimated clonal diversity. Sampled repertoires all dated from after the peak T cell response. Epitopes outside B.1.351 and B.1.1.7 mutated regions reportedly drew nearly half of spike TCRs.

A note on this clone: Its specificity is not known.

Clones were sequenced by immunoSEQ multiplex PCR, and TCRdb holds only the in-frame ones, with some missing. The data show 70,000 or so clones, roughly 80% seen once. This clonotype was obtained from an adult who received the AZD1222 COVID-19 vaccine. The sample was peripheral blood, taken 28 days after the second AZD1222 dose.

CDR3 amino acids: CASSTMGLAERRNEQFF. CDR3 nucleotides: TGTGCCAGTAGTACAATGGGACTAGCGGAGAGAAGGAATGAGCAGTTCTTC. This chain joins TRBV19 and TRBJ2-1; TRBD2 aligns across 11 bases. The ends lost 4 bases at V and 7 bases at J; junction bases unmatched: 12. CDR1 and CDR2 from the germline V gene are LNHDA and SQIVND (reference sequence). CDR3 size: 17 residues.